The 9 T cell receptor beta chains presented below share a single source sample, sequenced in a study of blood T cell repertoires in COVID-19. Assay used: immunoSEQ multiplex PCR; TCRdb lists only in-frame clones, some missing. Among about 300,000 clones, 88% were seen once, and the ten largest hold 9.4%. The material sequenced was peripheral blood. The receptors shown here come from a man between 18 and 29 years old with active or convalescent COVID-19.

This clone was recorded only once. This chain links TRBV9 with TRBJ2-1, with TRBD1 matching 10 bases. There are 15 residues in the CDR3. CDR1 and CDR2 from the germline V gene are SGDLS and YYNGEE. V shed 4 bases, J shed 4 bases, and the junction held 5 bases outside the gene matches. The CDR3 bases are TGTGCCAGCAGCCCTCCGGGACAGGGGTACAATGAGCAGTTCTTC. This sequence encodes CASSPPGQGYNEQFF. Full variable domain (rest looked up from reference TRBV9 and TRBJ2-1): DSGVTQTPKHLITATGQRVTLRCSPRSGDLSVYWYQQSLDQGLQFLIQYYNGEERAKGNILERFSAQQFPDLHSELNLSSLELGDSALYFCASSPPGQGYNEQFFGPGTRLTVL.

The CDR3 reads CASSQELGTGNTGELFF. As DNA, the CDR3 is TGTGCCAGCAGCCAAGAGTTAGGGACAGGGAACACCGGGGAGCTGTTTTTT. The chain joins TRBV3-1 (or the pseudogene TRBV3-2) to TRBJ2-2; 8 bases map to TRBD1. Germline V lookup: CDR1 LGHDT, CDR2 YNNKEL (reference sequence). This CDR3 has 17 amino acids. The junction had 4 bases not matched to a gene; V was cut back by 0 bases and J by 1 base.

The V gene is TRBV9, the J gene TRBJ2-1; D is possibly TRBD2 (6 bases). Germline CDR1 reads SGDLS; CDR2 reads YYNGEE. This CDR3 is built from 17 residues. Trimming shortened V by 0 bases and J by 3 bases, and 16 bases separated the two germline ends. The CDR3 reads CASSVELGRLDYNEQFF. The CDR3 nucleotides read TGTGCCAGCAGCGTAGAGTTAGGCCGACTAGACTACAATGAGCAGTTCTTC. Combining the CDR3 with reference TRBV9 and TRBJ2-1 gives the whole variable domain DSGVTQTPKHLITATGQRVTLRCSPRSGDLSVYWYQQSLDQGLQFLIQYYNGEERAKGNILERFSAQQFPDLHSELNLSSLELGDSALYFCASSVELGRLDYNEQFFGPGTRLTVL.

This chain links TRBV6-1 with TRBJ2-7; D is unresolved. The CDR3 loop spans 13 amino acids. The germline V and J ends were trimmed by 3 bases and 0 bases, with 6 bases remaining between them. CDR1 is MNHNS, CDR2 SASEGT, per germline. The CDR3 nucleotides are TGTGCCAGCAGTGAGAACGGCTCCTACGAGCAGTACTTC. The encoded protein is CASSENGSYEQYF.

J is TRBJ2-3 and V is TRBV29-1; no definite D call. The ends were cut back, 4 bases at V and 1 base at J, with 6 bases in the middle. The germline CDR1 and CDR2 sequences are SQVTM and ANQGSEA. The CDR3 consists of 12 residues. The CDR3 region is CSVGGGTDTQYF. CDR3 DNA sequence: TGCAGCGTTGGAGGCGGCACAGATACGCAGTATTTT.

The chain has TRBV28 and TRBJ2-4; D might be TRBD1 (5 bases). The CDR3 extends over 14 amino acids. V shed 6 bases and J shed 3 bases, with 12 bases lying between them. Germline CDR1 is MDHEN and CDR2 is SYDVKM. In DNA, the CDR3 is TGTGCCAGCAGACCGGACACCCTCAAAAACATTCAGTACTTC. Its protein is CASRPDTLKNIQYF.

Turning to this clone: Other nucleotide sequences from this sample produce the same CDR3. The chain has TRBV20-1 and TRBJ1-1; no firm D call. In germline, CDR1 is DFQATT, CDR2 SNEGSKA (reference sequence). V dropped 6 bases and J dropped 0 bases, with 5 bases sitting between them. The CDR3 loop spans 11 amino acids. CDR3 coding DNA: TGCAGTGCGTACTTGAACACTGAAGCTTTCTTT. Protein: CSAYLNTEAFF.

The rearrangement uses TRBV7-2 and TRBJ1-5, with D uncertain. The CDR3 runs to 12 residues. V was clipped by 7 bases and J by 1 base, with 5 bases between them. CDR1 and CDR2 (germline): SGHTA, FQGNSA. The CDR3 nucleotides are TGTGCCAGCACCAGAAGCAATCAGCCCCAGCATTTT. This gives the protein CASTRSNQPQHF.

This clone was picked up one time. CDR3 in amino acids: CASSLGLAGGYNEQFF. The DNA for the CDR3 is TGTGCCAGCAGCCTTGGACTAGCGGGGGGTTACAATGAGCAGTTCTTC. V and J are TRBV7-7 and TRBJ2-1; 14 bases fit TRBD2. V dropped 5 bases and J dropped 4; count of bases not matched to a gene: 4. The CDR3 covers 16 residues. Germline V gene sequence: CDR1 SSHAT, CDR2 FNYEAQ (reference sequence).